A single sample is the source of the 25 T cell receptor beta chains below, sequenced in a study of naive and memory T cell subsets (dated by TCRdb to about 2017). The study at large found these results: A few larger clonotypes were present in naive repertoires, particularly the CD8 repertoires, and these clonotypes were possibly memory cells re-expressing CD45RA.

What these receptors recognize is not known. Library generation was performed with UMI-ligation and nested PCR. The run used an Illumina MiSeq. An equimolar mix of two oligonucleotides covering both TRBC1 and TRBC2 was used as the beta constant-region primer. The ligated cDNA went through four rounds of PCR with nested alpha and beta constant-region primers together with the SP2 primer. TCRdb itself trimmed the public reads at Q25 with fastp, ran MiXCR and retained productive beta chains. Duplicate CDR3 protein sequences are folded into a single record with the most common DNA and genes. The sample table shows 95,000 to 110,000 distinct CDR3 sequences, and about 15% are seen once. Of the sample, 2.5% to 3% is held by the ten largest clones. Sequenced sample: naive CD8+ T cells from blood. In the paper's terms, the cell subset or site label means: naive T cells, CD45RA high CD27+. The receptors originated from a human donor in good health.

V and J are TRBV7-9 and TRBJ2-3; D is unresolved. Deletions cut 1 base from V and 6 bases from J, with 5 bases between. This CDR3 is 12 amino acids long. Germline CDR1 and CDR2: SEHNR and FQNEAQ (reference sequence). Here the CDR3 DNA reads TGTGCCAGCAGCTTAGTTTACGATACGCAGTATTTT. Protein product: CASSLVYDTQYF.

This clonotype was found a few times. The chain is built from TRBV15 and TRBJ2-3, with 7 nucleotides matching TRBD1. The CDR3 length is 14 residues. Per the germline V gene, CDR1 is LNHNV and CDR2 is YYDKDF (reference sequence). With V trimmed by 0 bases and J by 10 bases, 7 bases remained unmatched. The DNA of the CDR3 is TGTGCCACCAGCAGAGATATTGGGACAGAGGCGCAGTATTTT. It specifies CATSRDIGTEAQYF.

This clonotype came up a few times. This sequence joins TRBV9 and TRBJ2-3; no reliable D call. Germline V lookup: CDR1 SGDLS, CDR2 YYNGEE. The CDR3 is made up of 15 amino acids. V was pared by 3 bases and J by 3 bases, with 14 bases between. Here the CDR3 reads CASSGGPALTDTQYF. In nucleotides, the CDR3 is TGTGCCAGCAGCGGCGGACCGGCCCTTACAGATACGCAGTATTTT.

The chain employs TRBV30 and TRBJ2-7, with 10 positions matching TRBD1. CDR1 is GTSNPN and CDR2 is SVGIG in the germline V gene (reference sequence). The CDR3 contains 15 residues. V was pared by 5 bases and J by 6 bases, with 13 bases of the junction left unmatched. CDR3 residues: CAWHTGTGASTEQYF. The CDR3 bases are TGTGCCTGGCATACCGGGACAGGGGCCTCCACCGAGCAGTACTTC.

The rearrangement uses TRBV7-9 and TRBJ2-1, with TRBD2 as a possible D gene (6 bases). V lost 1 base to trimming and J lost 12 bases, with 7 bases between them. The germline V gene has CDR1 SEHNR and CDR2 FQNEAQ (reference sequence). This CDR3 contains 11 residues. The CDR3 DNA reads TGTGCCAGCAGCTTAGGGGACTTGCAGTTCTTC. The encoded protein is CASSLGDLQFF.

This clonotype was counted between two and nine times. V gene TRBV6-6 combines with J gene TRBJ2-7; a weak D match, TRBD1 (6 bases). This CDR3 is built from 14 residues. CDR1 is MNHNY, CDR2 SVGAGI, per germline (reference sequence). V was trimmed by 7 bases and J by 0 bases, leaving 13 bases between them. The CDR3 reads CASTRQDSSYEQYF. CDR3 sequence (DNA): TGTGCCAGCACTAGACAGGATTCCTCCTACGAGCAGTACTTC.

This clonotype showed up many times. The V and J genes are TRBV27 and TRBJ1-5; D remains ambiguous. Germline CDR1 reads MNHEY; CDR2 reads SMNVEV (reference sequence). V gave up 4 bases and J gave up 0 bases, with 7 bases separating them. The CDR3 covers 14 residues. CDR3 residues: CASSSPGSNQPQHF. In DNA form, the CDR3 reads TGTGCCAGCAGTTCACCAGGTAGCAATCAGCCCCAGCATTTT.

J is TRBJ2-1 and V is TRBV6-5, with 14 bases fitting TRBD2. The germline V gene has CDR1 MNHEY and CDR2 SVGAGI. V lost 1 base and J lost 6; bases outside the gene matches: 11. The CDR3 consists of 19 residues. The CDR3 DNA reads as TGTGCCAGCAGTTACTTCCGATCGCCGGGACTAGCGGGAGTCAATGAGCAGTTCTTC. As protein: CASSYFRSPGLAGVNEQFF.

This clonotype has at least ten counts. V gene TRBV12-3 or TRBV12-4 combines with J gene TRBJ2-3; 10 nucleotides align to TRBD2. J gave up 8 bases and V 4 bases, and 15 bases lay outside the gene matches. This CDR3 region has 17 residues. The CDR3 DNA sequence: TGTGCCAGCAGTTCCACGGCCGGGACTAGCGATGTCGGTACGCAGTATTTT. Amino acids: CASSSTAGTSDVGTQYF.

This clonotype was seen only a few times. This chain joins TRBV5-5 and TRBJ2-3; D call uncertain. The CDR3 covers 14 residues. The germline V gene has CDR1 SGHKS and CDR2 YYEKEE (reference sequence). The V end was cut by 4 bases, the J end by 3 bases, with 12 bases between. The chain's CDR3 is CASSGGSWTDTQYF. The CDR3 DNA reads TGTGCCAGCAGCGGCGGTTCGTGGACAGATACGCAGTATTTT.

The table lists this clonotype with many counts. The chain links TRBV27 to TRBJ2-1; tentative D call: TRBD2 (6 bases). The CDR3 sequence is 12 residues long. V was pared by 3 bases and J by 7 bases, with 7 bases between. CDR1 and CDR2 (germline): MNHEY, SMNVEV (reference sequence). The CDR3 region is CASSFGGNEQFF. The CDR3 nucleotides read TGTGCCAGCAGTTTCGGGGGTAATGAGCAGTTCTTC.

This clonotype was picked up a small number of times. The chain carries TRBV12-3 or TRBV12-4 and TRBJ1-5, with D hard to call. The CDR3 loop spans 11 amino acids. V lost 7 bases and J 10 bases, leaving 11 bases between the germline ends. The CDR3 region has the DNA TGTGCCAGCACCGAGGGCGGCCCCCAGCATTTT. Translating gives CASTEGGPQHF.

The chain recombines TRBV10-3 with TRBJ2-1; 8 bases are shared with TRBD2. This CDR3 has 17 amino acids. With 2 bases clipped from V and 3 bases from J, the junction kept 9 bases outside the gene matches. The germline V gene encodes CDR1 ENHRY and CDR2 SYGVKD. The CDR3, as DNA: TGTGCCATCAGTGAGAATATTGGGACTAGTGTCTACAATGAGCAGTTCTTC. This gives the protein CAISENIGTSVYNEQFF.

V and J are TRBV3-1 and TRBJ2-1; D is possibly TRBD1 or TRBD2 (6 bases each). Germline-derived CDR1 and CDR2 are LGHDT and YNNKEL (reference sequence). The CDR3 contains 13 residues. V lost 0 bases to trimming and J lost 10 bases, with 10 bases between them. The CDR3 region is CASSQDSGAEQFF. The DNA of the CDR3 is TGTGCCAGCAGCCAAGATTCGGGGGCCGAGCAGTTCTTC.

This clonotype has at least ten counts. This chain uses TRBV5-6 with TRBJ2-3; a weak D match, TRBD2 (7 bases). The CDR3 has 15 residues. V lost 1 base to trimming and J lost 2 bases, with 11 bases between them. From germline, CDR1 is SGHDT and CDR2 YYEEEE. CDR3 nucleotide sequence: TGTGCCAGCAGCTTGCTGCGGGGGCCCACAGATACGCAGTATTTT. It translates to CASSLLRGPTDTQYF.

This sequence joins TRBV2 and TRBJ2-1; D is ambiguous. Trimming took off 4 bases at V and 8 bases at J, with 6 bases between the two ends. In germline, CDR1 is SNHLY, CDR2 FYNNEI. This CDR3 has 11 residues. In nucleotides, the CDR3 is TGTGCCAGCAGTGGAGGTTATGAGCAGTTCTTC. As protein: CASSGGYEQFF. The entire variable domain, with the rest obtained from reference TRBV2 and TRBJ2-1, is as follows: EPEVTQTPSHQVTQMGQEVILRCVPISNHLYFYWYRQILGQKVEFLVSFYNNEISEKSEIFDDQFSVERPDGSNFTLKIRSTKLEDSAMYFCASSGGYEQFFGPGTRLTVL.

V usage is TRBV28 and J usage is TRBJ2-3; TRBD2 matches at 9 bases. This CDR3 has 15 amino acids. Germline-derived CDR1 and CDR2 are MDHEN and SYDVKM. V lost 3 bases to trimming and J lost 4 bases; unmatched junction nucleotides: 5. CDR3 nucleotide sequence: TGTGCCAGCAGTTTGTTAGCGGGGGCCCCAGATACGCAGTATTTT. Its translation: CASSLLAGAPDTQYF.

This clonotype was detected only a few times. J is TRBJ2-2 and V is TRBV12-3 or TRBV12-4, with TRBD1 matching over 7 bases. The V segment lost 8 bases and the J segment 1 base; nucleotides outside the gene matches: 7. This CDR3 region has 15 residues. The CDR3: CASGPQGLNTGELFF. CDR3 DNA sequence: TGTGCCAGCGGACCACAGGGGCTGAACACCGGGGAGCTGTTTTTT.

DNA of the CDR3: TGTGCCAGCGGATTCCATTCCTACGAGCAGTACTTC. This translates into CASGFHSYEQYF. V gene TRBV27 combines with J gene TRBJ2-7; D gene ambiguous. The CDR3 totals 12 residues. V was clipped by 8 bases and J by 1 base, with 9 bases between them. Germline CDR1 and CDR2: MNHEY and SMNVEV (reference sequence).

The chain combines TRBV4-2 with TRBJ2-1; the match to TRBD1 covers 8 bases. CDR1 is LGHNA, CDR2 YNFKEQ, per germline. V gave up 4 bases and J gave up 9 bases; unmatched junction bases: 11. This CDR3 is built from 15 residues. The CDR3 DNA is TGTGCCAGCAGCCCGGGACAGGTGAGGCCCGGTGAGCAGTTCTTC. Translation: CASSPGQVRPGEQFF.

This clonotype was counted between two and nine times. The chain has TRBV6-2 or TRBV6-3 and TRBJ2-7; D is undetermined. The CDR3 has 14 residues. V gave up 6 bases and J gave up 7 bases, with 19 bases separating them. Germline lookup yields CDR1 MNHEY and CDR2 SVGEGT. The CDR3 DNA sequence: TGTGCCAGCAGGACGGCCAGCCGGAGTGGGGAGCAGTACTTC. Its translation is CASRTASRSGEQYF.

V and J are TRBV12-3 or TRBV12-4 and TRBJ2-7; tentatively, D is TRBD1 or TRBD2 (5 bases each). V was cut by 11 bases and J by 4 bases, with 33 bases left in between. The CDR3 sequence is 18 residues long. The CDR3 spells CAPLTLSYATGRIYEQYF. The CDR3 DNA sequence: TGTGCCCCCCTAACGTTGTCCTATGCAACGGGACGGATTTACGAGCAGTACTTC.

This clonotype was counted only a few times. CDR3 protein: CASSIDSGSVETQYF. CDR3 sequence (DNA): TGTGCCAGTAGTATAGATAGCGGGAGCGTGGAGACCCAGTACTTC. The V gene is TRBV19, the J gene TRBJ2-5, with 9 bases identical to TRBD2. The CDR3 length is 15 residues. Germline V gene sequence: CDR1 LNHDA, CDR2 SQIVND (reference sequence). After removal of 0 bases from V and 5 bases from J, the junction contained 4 bases not matched to a gene.

This clonotype showed up just a few times. The chain joins TRBV27 to TRBJ2-7, with D possibly being TRBD1 or TRBD2 (6 bases each). The V gene's germline CDR1 is MNHEY and CDR2 SMNVEV (reference sequence). The CDR3 sequence is 14 residues long. Trimming took 4 bases from V and 6 from J, leaving 16 bases between them. CDR3 region: CASSSNTEGGEQYF. The CDR3 coding sequence is TGTGCCAGCAGTTCCAACACCGAGGGGGGCGAGCAGTACTTC.

This clonotype was counted between two and nine times. The chain uses TRBV6-1 and TRBJ2-1; D gene unclear. Trimming removed 7 bases at V and 4 bases at J, with 17 bases between. CDR3 length: 15 residues. Per germline, CDR1 MNHNS and CDR2 SASEGT. In DNA, the CDR3 is TGTGCCAGCAAGGCCGGGTTACGGCTTTACAATGAGCAGTTCTTC. It codes for CASKAGLRLYNEQFF.